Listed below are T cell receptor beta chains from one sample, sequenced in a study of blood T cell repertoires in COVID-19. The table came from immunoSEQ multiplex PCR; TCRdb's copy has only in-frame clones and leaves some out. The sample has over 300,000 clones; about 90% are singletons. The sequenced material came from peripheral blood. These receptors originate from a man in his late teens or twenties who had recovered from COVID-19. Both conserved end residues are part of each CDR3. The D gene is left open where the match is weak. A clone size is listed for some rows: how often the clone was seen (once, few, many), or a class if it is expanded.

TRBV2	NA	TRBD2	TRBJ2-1	CASVTGTRYLQFF	TGTGCCAGCGTAACCGGGACTAGGTATTTGCAGTTCTTC
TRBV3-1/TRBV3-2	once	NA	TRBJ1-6	CASSQDLGGITLHF	TGTGCCAGCAGCCAAGATCTGGGGGGAATCACCCTCCACTTT
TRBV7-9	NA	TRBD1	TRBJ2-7	CASSRTGTGNYEQYF	TGTGCCAGCAGCCGTACCGGGACAGGGAACTACGAGCAGTACTTC
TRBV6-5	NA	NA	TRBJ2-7	CASSPVAAAAYEQYF	TGTGCCAGCAGTCCGGTAGCAGCGGCGGCCTACGAGCAGTACTTC
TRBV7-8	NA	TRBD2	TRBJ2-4	CASSLTSGGALAKNIQYF	TGTGCCAGCAGCCTCACTAGCGGGGGGGCTTTAGCCAAAAACATTCAGTACTTC
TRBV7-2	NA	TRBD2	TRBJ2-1	CASSLAGGTYNEQFF	TGTGCCAGCAGCTTAGCCGGGGGGACGTACAATGAGCAGTTCTTC
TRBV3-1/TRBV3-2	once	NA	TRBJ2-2	CASSQDPAGELFF	TGTGCCAGCAGCCAAGATCCCGCCGGGGAGCTGTTTTTT
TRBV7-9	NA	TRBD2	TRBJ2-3	CASMGTSGGYTQYF	TGTGCCAGCATGGGGACTAGCGGGGGATATACGCAGTATTTT
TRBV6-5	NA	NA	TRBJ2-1	CASSYSRTSGNEQFF	TGTGCCAGCAGTTACTCGAGGACTTCGGGCAATGAGCAGTTCTTC
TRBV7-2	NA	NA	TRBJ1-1	CASSLARNTEAFF	TGTGCCAGCAGCTTAGCCCGGAACACTGAAGCTTTCTTT
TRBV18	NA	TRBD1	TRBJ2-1	CASSPEGQQQFF	TGTGCCAGCTCACCAGAGGGACAGCAGCAGTTCTTC
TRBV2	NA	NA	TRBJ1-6	CASGPHRSSYNSPLHF	TGTGCCAGCGGACCCCACAGGAGCTCCTATAATTCACCCCTCCACTTT
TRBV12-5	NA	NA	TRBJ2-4	CASGPLEGLGNIQYF	TGTGCTAGTGGCCCACTTGAGGGACTGGGGAACATTCAGTACTTC
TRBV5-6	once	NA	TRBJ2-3	CASSLVRRLLTDTQYF	TGTGCCAGCAGCTTGGTTCGGAGACTACTCACAGATACGCAGTATTTT